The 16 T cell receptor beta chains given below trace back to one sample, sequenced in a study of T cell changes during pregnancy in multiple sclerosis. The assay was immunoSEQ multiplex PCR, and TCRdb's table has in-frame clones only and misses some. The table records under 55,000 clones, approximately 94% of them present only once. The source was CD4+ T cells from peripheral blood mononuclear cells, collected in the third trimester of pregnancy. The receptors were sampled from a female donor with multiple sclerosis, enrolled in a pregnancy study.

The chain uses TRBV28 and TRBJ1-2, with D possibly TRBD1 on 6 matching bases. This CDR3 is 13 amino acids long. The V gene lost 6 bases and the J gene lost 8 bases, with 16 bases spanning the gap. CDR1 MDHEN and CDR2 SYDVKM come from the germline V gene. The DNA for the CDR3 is TGTGCCAGCAGACCTATCACAGGGTGGGGCTACACCTTC. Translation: CASRPITGWGYTF.

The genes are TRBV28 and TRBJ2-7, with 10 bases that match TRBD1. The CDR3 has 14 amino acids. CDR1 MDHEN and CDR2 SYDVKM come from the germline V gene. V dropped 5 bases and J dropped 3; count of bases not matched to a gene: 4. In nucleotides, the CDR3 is TGTGCCAGCAGTCCTCGGACAGGGGGCTACGAGCAGTACTTC. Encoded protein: CASSPRTGGYEQYF.

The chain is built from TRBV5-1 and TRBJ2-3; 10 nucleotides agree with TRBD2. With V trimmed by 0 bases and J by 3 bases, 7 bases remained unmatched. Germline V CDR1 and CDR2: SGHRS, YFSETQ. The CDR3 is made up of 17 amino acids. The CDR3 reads CASSLGFLLAGTDTQYF. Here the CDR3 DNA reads TGCGCCAGCAGCTTGGGATTCCTACTAGCGGGGACAGATACGCAGTATTTT.

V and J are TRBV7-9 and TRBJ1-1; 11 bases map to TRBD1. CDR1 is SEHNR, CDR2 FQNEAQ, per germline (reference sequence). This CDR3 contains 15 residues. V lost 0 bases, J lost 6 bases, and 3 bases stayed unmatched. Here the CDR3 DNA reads TGTGCCAGCAGCTTAGCAGGGACAGGGGGAGCTGAAGCTTTCTTT. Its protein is CASSLAGTGGAEAFF.

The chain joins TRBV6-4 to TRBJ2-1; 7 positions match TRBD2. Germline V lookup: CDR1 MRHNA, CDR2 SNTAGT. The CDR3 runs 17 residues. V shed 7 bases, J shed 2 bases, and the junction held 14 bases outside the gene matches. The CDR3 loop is CASTPRVAGFPYNEQFF. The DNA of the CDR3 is TGTGCCAGCACTCCCAGGGTAGCGGGTTTCCCCTACAATGAGCAGTTCTTC.

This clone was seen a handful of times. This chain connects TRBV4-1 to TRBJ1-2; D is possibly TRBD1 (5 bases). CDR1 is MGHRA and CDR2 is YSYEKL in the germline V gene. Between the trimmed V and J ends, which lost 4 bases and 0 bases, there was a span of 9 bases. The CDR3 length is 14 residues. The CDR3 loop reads CASSPDTSNYGYTF. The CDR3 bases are TGCGCCAGCAGCCCGGACACATCTAACTATGGCTACACCTTC.

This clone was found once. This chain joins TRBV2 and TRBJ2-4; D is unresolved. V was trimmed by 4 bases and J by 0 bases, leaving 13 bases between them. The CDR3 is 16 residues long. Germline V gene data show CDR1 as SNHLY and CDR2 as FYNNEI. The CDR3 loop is CASSVGARLAKNIQYF. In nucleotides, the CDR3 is TGTGCCAGCAGTGTTGGTGCCAGGCTAGCCAAAAACATTCAGTACTTC. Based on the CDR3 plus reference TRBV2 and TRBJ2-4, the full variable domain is EPEVTQTPSHQVTQMGQEVILRCVPISNHLYFYWYRQILGQKVEFLVSFYNNEISEKSEIFDDQFSVERPDGSNFTLKIRSTKLEDSAMYFCASSVGARLAKNIQYFGAGTRLSVL.

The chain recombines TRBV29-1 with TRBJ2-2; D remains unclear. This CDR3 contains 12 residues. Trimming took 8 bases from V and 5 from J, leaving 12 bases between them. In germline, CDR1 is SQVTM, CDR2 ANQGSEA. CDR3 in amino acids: CSHSYQTGELFF. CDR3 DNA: TGCAGCCACAGCTACCAGACCGGGGAGCTGTTTTTT.

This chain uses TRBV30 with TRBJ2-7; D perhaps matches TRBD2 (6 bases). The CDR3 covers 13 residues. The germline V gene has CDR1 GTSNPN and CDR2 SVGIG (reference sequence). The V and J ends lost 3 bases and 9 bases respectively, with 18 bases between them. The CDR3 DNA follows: TGTGCCTGGAGCGAGTACCGGGAGTCGGGGCAGTACTTC. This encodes CAWSEYRESGQYF.

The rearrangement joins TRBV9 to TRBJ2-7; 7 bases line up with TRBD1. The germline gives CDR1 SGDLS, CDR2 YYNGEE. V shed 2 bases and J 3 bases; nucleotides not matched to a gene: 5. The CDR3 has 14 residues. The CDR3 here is CASSVSQGDYEQYF. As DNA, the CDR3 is TGTGCCAGCAGCGTTTCGCAGGGGGACTACGAGCAGTACTTC.

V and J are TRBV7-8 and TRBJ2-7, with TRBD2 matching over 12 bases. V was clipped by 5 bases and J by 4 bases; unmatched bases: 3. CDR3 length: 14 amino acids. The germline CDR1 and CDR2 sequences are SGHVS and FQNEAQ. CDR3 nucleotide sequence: TGTGCCAGCAGCCCGACTAGCGGGGGATACGAGCAGTACTTC. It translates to CASSPTSGGYEQYF. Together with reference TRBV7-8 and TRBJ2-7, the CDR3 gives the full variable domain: GAGVSQSPRYKVAKRGQDVALRCDPISGHVSLFWYQQALGQGPEFLTYFQNEAQLDKSGLPSDRFFAERPEGSVSTLKIQRTQQEDSAVYLCASSPTSGGYEQYFGPGTRLTVT.

As DNA, the CDR3 is TGCGCCAGCAGCACATTGCCCATGCCCCCGTTGAATACGCAGTATTTT. Protein product: CASSTLPMPPLNTQYF. The chain is built from TRBV5-1 and TRBJ2-3; no clear D. The germline V gene encodes CDR1 SGHRS and CDR2 YFSETQ. This CDR3 is 16 amino acids long. The ends were cut back, 4 bases at V and 7 bases at J, with 22 bases in the middle.

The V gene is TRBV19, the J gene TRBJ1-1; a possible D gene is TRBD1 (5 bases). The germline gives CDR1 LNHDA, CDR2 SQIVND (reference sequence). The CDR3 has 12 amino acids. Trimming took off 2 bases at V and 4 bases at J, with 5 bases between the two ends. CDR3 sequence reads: CASSIQGTEAFF. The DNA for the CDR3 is TGTGCCAGTAGTATACAGGGCACTGAAGCTTTCTTT.

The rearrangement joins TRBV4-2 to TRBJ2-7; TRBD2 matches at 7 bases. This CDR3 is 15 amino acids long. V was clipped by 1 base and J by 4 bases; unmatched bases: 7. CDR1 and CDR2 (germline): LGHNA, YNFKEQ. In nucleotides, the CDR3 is TGTGCCAGCAGCCAAGGGTCTAGCGGTACGTACGAGCAGTACTTC. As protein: CASSQGSSGTYEQYF.

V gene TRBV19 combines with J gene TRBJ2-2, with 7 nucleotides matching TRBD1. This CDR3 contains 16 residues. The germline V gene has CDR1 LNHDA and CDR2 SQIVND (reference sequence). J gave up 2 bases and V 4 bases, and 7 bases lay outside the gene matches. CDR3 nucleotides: TGTGCCAGTAGTACCCCTACAGGGGCCAACACCGGGGAGCTGTTTTTT. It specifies CASSTPTGANTGELFF.

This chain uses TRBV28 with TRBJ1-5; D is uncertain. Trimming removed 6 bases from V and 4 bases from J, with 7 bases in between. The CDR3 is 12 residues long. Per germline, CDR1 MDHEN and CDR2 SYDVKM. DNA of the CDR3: TGTGCCAGCAGACAGTTAAATCAGCCCCAGCATTTT. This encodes CASRQLNQPQHF.